The source of this TCR beta chain is a study of cytomegalovirus exposure and HLA in healthy donors. General observations from the study: Listed as cytomegalovirus-associated were 150 to 200 TCR beta chains. A classifier reportedly called cytomegalovirus status with high sensitivity and specificity.

The PCR employed 60 Vbeta primers together with 13 Jbeta primers. Assay: immunoSEQ multiplex PCR; the TCRdb copy retains only in-frame clones and omits some. The table includes about 52,000 clones, approximately 52% detected once. This clone was detected only once. The antigen is not known. The receptor was derived from a human donor in good health. The sample consisted of PBMCs.

As DNA, the CDR3 is TGCGCCAGCAGCCGGAGACAGGCGACCGGCAATCAGCCCCAGCATTTT. Its translation: CASSRRQATGNQPQHF. The chain uses TRBV4-1 and TRBJ1-5, with D possibly being TRBD1 (6 bases). This CDR3 spans 16 amino acids. The germline V and J ends were trimmed by 4 bases and 2 bases, with 15 bases remaining between them. Per the germline V gene, CDR1 is MGHRA and CDR2 is YSYEKL.